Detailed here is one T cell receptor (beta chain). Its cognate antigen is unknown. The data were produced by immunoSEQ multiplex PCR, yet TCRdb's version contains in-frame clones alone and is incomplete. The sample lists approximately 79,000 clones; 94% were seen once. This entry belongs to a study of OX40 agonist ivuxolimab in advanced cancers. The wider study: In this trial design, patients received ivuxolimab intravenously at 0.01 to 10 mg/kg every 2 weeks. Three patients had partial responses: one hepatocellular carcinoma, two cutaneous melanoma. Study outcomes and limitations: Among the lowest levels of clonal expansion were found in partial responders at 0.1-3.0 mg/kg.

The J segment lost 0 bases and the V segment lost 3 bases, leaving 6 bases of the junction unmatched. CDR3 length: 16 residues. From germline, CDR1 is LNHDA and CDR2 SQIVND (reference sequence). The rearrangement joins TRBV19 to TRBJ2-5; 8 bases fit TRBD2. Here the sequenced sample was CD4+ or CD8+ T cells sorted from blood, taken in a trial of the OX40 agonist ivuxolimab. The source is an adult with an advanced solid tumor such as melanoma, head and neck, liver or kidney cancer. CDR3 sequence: CASSIGASGYQETQYF. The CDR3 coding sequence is TGTGCCAGTAGTATTGGGGCTAGCGGGTACCAAGAGACCCAGTACTTC.